The 30 T cell receptor beta chains below all came from one sample that was sequenced in a study of blood T cells in healthy people across ages (dated by TCRdb to about 2015). The library was made by 5' RACE. Sequencing took place on an Illumina HiSeq 2500. The second PCR ran for roughly 7 to 11 cycles and used a J-beta primer mix along with a sample-barcoded 5' primer. TCRdb reprocessed the public reads (quality trimming at Q25 with fastp, clone calling with MiXCR) and kept in-frame beta chains. A single entry per CDR3 protein holds the most common genes and DNA from its merged rows. The sample table lists about 720,000 distinct CDR3 sequences, approximately 25% of them with a count of one. The ten largest clones take up more than 3% of the sample. These sequences were also reported in another study, on T cells of mothers and their children.

The specimen was blood. Receptors were obtained from a boy aged 10-17 years in good health.

The V call is TRBV20-1, the J call TRBJ2-3; 9 positions match TRBD1. The CDR3 spans 14 residues. The germline CDR1 and CDR2 sequences are DFQATT and SNEGSKA (reference sequence). Trimming removed 6 bases from V and 3 bases from J; junction bases left unmatched: 7. The CDR3 DNA reads as TGCAGTGCAGACCCGGGACAGGGTACAGATACGCAGTATTTT. It specifies CSADPGQGTDTQYF.

The chain combines TRBV20-1 with TRBJ1-1; tentative D call: TRBD1 (6 bases). Deletions cut 4 bases from V and 2 bases from J, with 8 bases between. The CDR3 length is 12 residues. Germline CDR1 reads DFQATT; CDR2 reads SNEGSKA (reference sequence). CDR3 nucleotides: TGCAGTGCTAAGGACAGTAACACTGAAGCTTTCTTT. It encodes CSAKDSNTEAFF.

This clonotype was seen ten or more times. The chain joins TRBV28 to TRBJ1-2; D ambiguous. Per germline, CDR1 MDHEN and CDR2 SYDVKM. The CDR3 totals 15 residues. V was shortened by 5 bases and J by 5 bases, with 18 bases between the two germline ends. As DNA, the CDR3 is TGTGCCAGCAGTCCAACTTCGGCTGGCAGATATGGCTACACCTTC. Translating gives CASSPTSAGRYGYTF.

The chain links TRBV7-2 to TRBJ2-6, with 12 bases fitting TRBD2. The CDR3 loop spans 17 amino acids. V trimming: 4 bases; J trimming: 1 base; junction bases outside the gene matches: 2. CDR1 SGHTA and CDR2 FQGNSA come from the germline V gene. The CDR3 loop is CASSSSGGASGANVLTF. The CDR3 DNA follows: TGTGCCAGCAGCTCTAGCGGGGGGGCTTCTGGGGCCAACGTCCTGACTTTC.

The chain employs TRBV3-1 and TRBJ2-5; D might be TRBD2 (5 bases). The DNA end lines up better with TRBJ2-1; the J call may be wrong. The germline CDR1 and CDR2 sequences are LGHDT and YNNKEL (reference sequence). The CDR3 runs to 18 residues. The chain's CDR3 is CASSQAPAGEGLNNEQFF. The CDR3 region has the DNA TGTGCCAGCAGCCAAGCACCTGCTGGAGAGGGCCTCAACAATGAGCAGTTCTTC.

This clonotype was seen a few times. This chain links TRBV7-4 with TRBJ1-1, with 8 nucleotides matching TRBD1. Per the germline V gene, CDR1 is SGHVT and CDR2 is SQSDAQ. Unmatched junction bases numbered 24, after V lost 5 bases and J lost 1 base. This CDR3 has 21 residues. DNA for the CDR3: TGTGCCAGCAGCCCACAACCCCGGGACAGGTTCCCCTCCGGTCCGAACACTGAAGCTTTCTTT. As protein: CASSPQPRDRFPSGPNTEAFF. The full variable domain, with the rest looked up from reference TRBV7-4 and TRBJ1-1, is GAGVSQSPRYKVAKRGRDVALRCDSISGHVTLYWYRQTLGQGSEVLTYSQSDAQRDKSGRPSGRFSAERPERSVSTLKIQRTEQGDSAVYLCASSPQPRDRFPSGPNTEAFFGQGTRLTVV.

On this clonotype itself: Compared with germline, one end of the junction differs, possibly owing to a read error. The chain uses TRBV20-1 and TRBJ2-5; 8 bases fit TRBD2. Looked up from germline, CDR1 is DFQATT and CDR2 is SNEGSKA (reference sequence). The CDR3 has 15 residues. CDR3 sequence: CSARDGGRLQETQYF. The DNA for the CDR3 is TGCAGCGCTAGAGATGGCGGGAGGCTCCAAGAGACCCAGTACTTC.

In nucleotides, the CDR3 is TGCGCCAGCAGCTTGGTTCCGGGGGCAATCACAGATACGCAGTATTTT. Translation gives CASSLVPGAITDTQYF. V usage is TRBV5-1 and J usage is TRBJ2-3, with D perhaps TRBD1 or TRBD2 (6 bases each). CDR1 and CDR2 (germline): SGHRS, YFSETQ. This CDR3 is 16 amino acids long. Trimming pared 0 bases from V and 2 bases from J, leaving 13 bases between. Drawing the rest from reference TRBV5-1 and TRBJ2-3, the complete variable domain is KAGVTQTPRYLIKTRGQQVTLSCSPISGHRSVSWYQQTPGQGLQFLFEYFSETQRNKGNFPGRFSGRQFSNSRSEMNVSTLELGDSALYLCASSLVPGAITDTQYFGPGTRLTVL.

This clonotype was counted at least ten times. V gene TRBV5-1 combines with J gene TRBJ2-7; D gene unclear. This CDR3 has 11 residues. Trimming took 7 bases from V and 7 from J, leaving 12 bases between them. The V gene's germline CDR1 is SGHRS and CDR2 YFSETQ. The CDR3 bases are TGCGCCAGCCACGGAGAGATAGAGCAGTACTTC. This translates into CASHGEIEQYF.

This clonotype has just a few counts. V usage is TRBV5-1 and J usage is TRBJ2-1; 8 positions agree with TRBD1. The CDR3 spans 15 residues. Looked up from germline, CDR1 is SGHRS and CDR2 is YFSETQ. Trimming took 5 bases from V and 5 from J; bases not matched to a gene: 9. Written as DNA, the CDR3 is TGCGCCAGCAGACTCACAGGGGGGTCCCACAATGAGCAGTTCTTC. Encoded protein: CASRLTGGSHNEQFF.

This clonotype was detected only a few times. The chain has TRBV7-2 and TRBJ1-1, with a tentative D call TRBD1 (5 bases). The germline CDR1 and CDR2 sequences are SGHTA and FQGNSA. Trimming left V 3 bases short and J 4 bases short, with 15 bases between. This CDR3 region has 15 residues. The CDR3: CASSLGRPRGTEAFF. The CDR3 DNA sequence: TGTGCCAGCAGCTTGGGACGCCCACGCGGCACTGAAGCTTTCTTT.

This clonotype turned up a few times. The chain combines TRBV29-1 with TRBJ1-3, with 10 bases matching TRBD1. V gave up 2 bases and J gave up 1 base; unmatched junction bases: 5. Per germline, CDR1 SQVTM and CDR2 ANQGSEA. This CDR3 contains 16 residues. The CDR3 DNA is TGCAGCGTTGAATTAGGACAGGGGGTTTCTGGAAACACCATATATTTT. The encoded protein is CSVELGQGVSGNTIYF.

The rearrangement joins TRBV5-1 to TRBJ2-3, with D unclear. CDR3 length equals 14 residues. V was pared by 4 bases and J by 6 bases, with 15 bases between. In germline, CDR1 is SGHRS, CDR2 YFSETQ. In DNA, the CDR3 is TGCGCCAGCAGCCGGCTATTCCCCGGGGATACGCAGTATTTT. Translating gives CASSRLFPGDTQYF. Variable domain in full (rest from reference TRBV5-1 and TRBJ2-3): KAGVTQTPRYLIKTRGQQVTLSCSPISGHRSVSWYQQTPGQGLQFLFEYFSETQRNKGNFPGRFSGRQFSNSRSEMNVSTLELGDSALYLCASSRLFPGDTQYFGPGTRLTVL.

The chain is built from TRBV5-1 and TRBJ2-2, with D unclear. The V gene's germline CDR1 is SGHRS and CDR2 YFSETQ. Trimming shortened V by 1 base and J by 3 bases, and 10 bases separated the two germline ends. CDR3 size: 15 residues. The CDR3 nucleotides read TGCGCCAGCAGCTTGCTGGGCGCTGACACCGGGGAGCTGTTTTTT. This encodes CASSLLGADTGELFF.

The genes are TRBV7-2 and TRBJ2-1; D not certain. TRBJ2-5 explains the end of the DNA better; the J call may be wrong. CDR3 length: 15 amino acids. Germline CDR1 reads SGHTA; CDR2 reads FQGNSA. The CDR3 loop reads CASSLDGMVRETQYF. The CDR3 nucleotides are TGTGCCAGCAGCTTAGACGGTATGGTGCGAGAGACCCAGTACTTC.

This clonotype was seen more than once but under ten times. The chain carries TRBV5-6 and TRBJ2-5; 8 positions match TRBD1. The CDR3 is 14 amino acids. Germline assignment: CDR1 SGHDT and CDR2 YYEEEE. V gave up 4 bases and J gave up 3 bases; unmatched junction bases: 5. This CDR3 reads CASSIGQGEETQYF. CDR3 in DNA: TGTGCCAGCAGCATCGGACAGGGAGAAGAGACCCAGTACTTC.

A note on this clonotype: One end of the junction does not line up with germline, which may come from a read error. The J gene is TRBJ2-3, the V gene TRBV7-2; possible D gene TRBD1, 5 bases. Germline lookup yields CDR1 SGHTA and CDR2 FQGNSA. This CDR3 is built from 17 residues. The CDR3 loop is CASSLAILGWGTDTRYF. The CDR3 bases are TGTGCCAGCAGCTTAGCGATACTCGGATGGGGCACAGATACGCGGTATTTT.

This chain uses TRBV12-3 or TRBV12-4 with TRBJ2-3; D perhaps matches TRBD2 (6 bases). V was trimmed by 4 bases and J by 0 bases, leaving 14 bases between them. This CDR3 has 16 amino acids. Here the CDR3 DNA reads TGTGCCAGCAGTTCCCTCGGGCTAGCGAGCACAGATACGCAGTATTTT. Translating it yields CASSSLGLASTDTQYF.

The V and J genes are TRBV10-3 and TRBJ2-5; 12 nucleotides align to TRBD2. TRBJ2-7 explains the end of the DNA better; the J call may be wrong. The CDR3 contains 13 residues. The germline CDR1 and CDR2 sequences are ENHRY and SYGVKD. This CDR3 reads CATATSGSNEQYF. DNA of the CDR3: TGTGCCACCGCGACTAGCGGGAGCAACGAGCAGTACTTC.

V usage is TRBV20-1 and J usage is TRBJ2-5; the D gene is possibly TRBD2 (5 bases). The CDR3 runs 14 residues. The germline gives CDR1 DFQATT, CDR2 SNEGSKA (reference sequence). The V gene lost 7 bases and the J gene lost 1 base, with 16 bases spanning the gap. CDR3 protein: CSVNRAGLQETQYF. The CDR3 DNA sequence: TGCAGTGTCAATCGGGCGGGTCTCCAAGAGACCCAGTACTTC.

This chain joins TRBV9 and TRBJ1-2; 9 nucleotides agree with TRBD1. The CDR3 runs 15 residues. Germline V gene data show CDR1 as SGDLS and CDR2 as YYNGEE. V shed 4 bases and J 4 bases; nucleotides not matched to a gene: 8. CDR3 bases: TGTGCCAGCAGCCCCCGGACAGGGGCTAGCTATGGCTACACCTTC. Residues: CASSPRTGASYGYTF. Full variable domain (missing parts from reference TRBV9 and TRBJ1-2): DSGVTQTPKHLITATGQRVTLRCSPRSGDLSVYWYQQSLDQGLQFLIQYYNGEERAKGNILERFSAQQFPDLHSELNLSSLELGDSALYFCASSPRTGASYGYTFGSGTRLTVV.

This clonotype was detected a few times. J is TRBJ2-3 and V is TRBV5-6; no clear D gene. CDR1 is SGHDT, CDR2 YYEEEE, per germline. Trimming removed 0 bases from V and 4 bases from J, with 9 bases in between. The CDR3 is made up of 14 amino acids. The CDR3 is CASSLGQLPDTQYF. The CDR3 DNA reads as TGTGCCAGCAGCTTGGGGCAGTTACCAGATACGCAGTATTTT.

The V call is TRBV4-1, the J call TRBJ1-6; no firm D call. The V end was cut by 0 bases, the J end by 5 bases, with 8 bases between. The CDR3 is made up of 15 amino acids. The germline V gene encodes CDR1 MGHRA and CDR2 YSYEKL. CDR3 bases: TGCGCCAGCAGCCAAGAATGGGTTAATAATTCACCCCTCCACTTT. It yields the protein CASSQEWVNNSPLHF.

J is TRBJ2-5 and V is TRBV6-5; D might be TRBD1 (5 bases). Trimming took off 0 bases at V and 5 bases at J, with 16 bases between the two ends. The germline gives CDR1 MNHEY, CDR2 SVGAGI. The CDR3 has 16 residues. CDR3 DNA sequence: TGTGCCAGCAGTTACTCAATAGAAGGGGATTCTGAGACCCAGTACTTC. Its protein is CASSYSIEGDSETQYF.

About this clonotype itself: One junction end disagrees with the germline gene, perhaps due to a read error. The chain employs TRBV6-4 and TRBJ1-2, with a tentative D call TRBD1 (5 bases). CDR1 MRHNA and CDR2 SNTAGT come from the germline V gene. The CDR3 runs to 13 residues. The CDR3 DNA reads as TGTGCCAGCGGTGACTCGTTCGGGGGAGGCTACACCTTC. This encodes CASGDSFGGGYTF.

DNA of the CDR3: TGCAGTGCTAGTGGGGCGGGAGGGCAGTACGAGCAGTACTTC. This sequence encodes CSASGAGGQYEQYF. J is TRBJ2-5 and V is TRBV20-1; 9 positions match TRBD2. The DNA end favors TRBJ2-7, so the J call may be wrong. CDR1 is DFQATT and CDR2 is SNEGSKA in the germline V gene (reference sequence). There are 14 residues in the CDR3.

V is TRBV29-1 and J is TRBJ2-1; a weak D match, TRBD2 (6 bases). The CDR3 consists of 11 residues. The germline CDR1 and CDR2 sequences are SQVTM and ANQGSEA. Trimming left V 8 bases short and J 8 bases short, with 13 bases between. This CDR3 is CSLWGEDEQFF. CDR3 nucleotide sequence: TGCAGCTTATGGGGGGAGGATGAGCAGTTCTTC.

In this sample, this clonotype turned up a few times. CDR3 in DNA: TGTGCCAGCAGCTTAGGGTCAGGGGTGGACAACATTCAGTACTTC. Translating gives CASSLGSGVDNIQYF. The chain recombines TRBV7-8 with TRBJ2-4, with D possibly being TRBD1 (6 bases). V was pared by 1 base and J by 7 bases, with 14 bases between. The CDR3 covers 15 residues. The germline CDR1 and CDR2 sequences are SGHVS and FQNEAQ.

The chain links TRBV28 to TRBJ1-2, with D perhaps matching TRBD1 (6 bases). The V gene lost 2 bases and the J gene lost 3 bases, with 13 bases spanning the gap. The germline V gene encodes CDR1 MDHEN and CDR2 SYDVKM. This CDR3 has 15 residues. DNA for the CDR3: TGTGCCAGCAGTTTACGGCGACAGGTGCACTATGGCTACACCTTC. This sequence encodes CASSLRRQVHYGYTF.

CDR3 region: CASSQLNSGANVLTF. DNA of the CDR3: TGTGCCAGCAGCCAACTGAACTCTGGGGCCAACGTCCTGACTTTC. The gene calls are TRBV14 and TRBJ2-6; D unresolved. The germline V gene encodes CDR1 SGHDN and CDR2 FVKESK. The CDR3 has 15 amino acids. The ends were cut back, 2 bases at V and 0 bases at J, with 5 bases in the middle.